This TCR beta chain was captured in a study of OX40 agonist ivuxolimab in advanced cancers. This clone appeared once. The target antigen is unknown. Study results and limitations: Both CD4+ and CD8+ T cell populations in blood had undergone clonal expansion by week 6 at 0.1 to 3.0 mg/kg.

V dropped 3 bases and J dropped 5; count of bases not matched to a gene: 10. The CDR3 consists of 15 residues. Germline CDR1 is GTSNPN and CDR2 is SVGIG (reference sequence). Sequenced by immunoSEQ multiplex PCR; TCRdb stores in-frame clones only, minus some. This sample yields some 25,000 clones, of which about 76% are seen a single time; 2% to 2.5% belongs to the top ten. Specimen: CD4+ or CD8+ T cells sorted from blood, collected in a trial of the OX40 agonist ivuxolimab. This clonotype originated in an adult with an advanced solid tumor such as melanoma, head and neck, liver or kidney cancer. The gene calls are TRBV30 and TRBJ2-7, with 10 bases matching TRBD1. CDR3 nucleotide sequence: TGTGCCTGGAGCCGAGCCGGGGACAGGGGCCACGAGCAGTACTTC. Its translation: CAWSRAGDRGHEQYF.